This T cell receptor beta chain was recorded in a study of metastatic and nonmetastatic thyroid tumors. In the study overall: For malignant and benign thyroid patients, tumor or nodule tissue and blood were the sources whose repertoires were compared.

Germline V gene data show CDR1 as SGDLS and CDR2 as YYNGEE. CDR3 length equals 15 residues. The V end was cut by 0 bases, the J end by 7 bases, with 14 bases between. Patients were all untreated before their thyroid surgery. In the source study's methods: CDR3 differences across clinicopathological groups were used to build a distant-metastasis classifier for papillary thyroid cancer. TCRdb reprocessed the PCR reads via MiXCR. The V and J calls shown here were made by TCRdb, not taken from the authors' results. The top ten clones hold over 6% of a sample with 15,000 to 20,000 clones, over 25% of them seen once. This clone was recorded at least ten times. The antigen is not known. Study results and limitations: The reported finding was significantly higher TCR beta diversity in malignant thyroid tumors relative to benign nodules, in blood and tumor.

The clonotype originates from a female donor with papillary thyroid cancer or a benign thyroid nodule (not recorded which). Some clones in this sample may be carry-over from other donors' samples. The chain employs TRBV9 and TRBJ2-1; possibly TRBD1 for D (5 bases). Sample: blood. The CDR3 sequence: CASSVGQSTANEQFF. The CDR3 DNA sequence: TGTGCCAGCAGCGTAGGACAGTCAACGGCGAATGAGCAGTTCTTC.